This entry lists 9 T cell receptor beta chains sequenced from one sample in a study of PD-L1 blockade in urothelial cancer. TCRdb's copy holds only in-frame clones and misses some; the assay was immunoSEQ multiplex PCR. The sample comprises tens of thousands of clones, about four fifths of which are singletons, and over 7.5% rests with the top ten. Sequenced material: PBMCs, taken around atezolizumab (anti-PD-L1) treatment. These receptors originate from a man aged 70-80 years with urothelial cancer.

The gene calls are TRBV6-5 and TRBJ2-7, with 8 bases lining up with TRBD2. Germline loops: CDR1 MNHEY, CDR2 SVGAGI. Unmatched junction bases numbered 7, after V lost 6 bases and J lost 3 bases. CDR3 length: 14 residues. In DNA, the CDR3 is TGTGCCAGCAGCCACACTAGCGGAAACTACGAGCAGTACTTC. This codes for CASSHTSGNYEQYF.

This clone showed up many times. The rearrangement uses TRBV4-1 and TRBJ2-7, with TRBD1 identical over 8 bases. The CDR3 extends over 15 amino acids. Unmatched junction bases numbered 10, after V lost 4 bases and J lost 5 bases. Germline values: CDR1 MGHRA, CDR2 YSYEKL. CDR3 residues: CASSPGQGAGNEQYF. The CDR3 DNA is TGCGCCAGCAGCCCAGGACAGGGTGCTGGGAACGAGCAGTACTTC.

A few counts support this clone. This sequence joins TRBV19 and TRBJ1-2; possibly TRBD1 for D (6 bases). Germline lookup yields CDR1 LNHDA and CDR2 SQIVND (reference sequence). This CDR3 is 12 amino acids long. V was shortened by 4 bases and J by 7 bases, with 10 bases between the two germline ends. CDR3 residues: CASSRVGAGYTF. The CDR3 region has the DNA TGTGCCAGTAGTAGGGTGGGGGCTGGCTACACCTTC.

The V call is TRBV29-1, the J call TRBJ1-3; D might be TRBD1 (5 bases). The CDR3 runs 17 residues. The germline CDR1 and CDR2 sequences are SQVTM and ANQGSEA. V gave up 8 bases and J gave up 0 bases, with 23 bases separating them. This chain's CDR3 is CSPSQGTKEPSGNTIYF. For the CDR3, the DNA is TGCAGCCCCTCCCAGGGCACCAAGGAGCCCTCTGGAAACACCATATATTTT.

The chain combines TRBV5-1 with TRBJ1-4; D uncertain. The ends were cut back, 4 bases at V and 0 bases at J, with 13 bases in the middle. Germline assignment: CDR1 SGHRS and CDR2 YFSETQ. CDR3 size: 16 residues. This CDR3 reads CASSPTFITTNEKLFF. The CDR3 bases are TGCGCCAGCAGCCCCACTTTTATTACAACTAATGAAAAACTGTTTTTT.

This clone was detected only a few times. The chain recombines TRBV27 with TRBJ1-1, with 7 bases lining up with TRBD1. Germline V gives CDR1 MNHEY, CDR2 SMNVEV (reference sequence). The CDR3 spans 13 residues. V shed 0 bases, J shed 10 bases, and the junction held 5 bases outside the gene matches. The CDR3: CASSLSPGGRAFF. CDR3 bases: TGTGCCAGCAGTTTATCGCCAGGGGGTAGAGCTTTCTTT.

The genes are TRBV6-5 and TRBJ1-4; 7 bases match TRBD1. This CDR3 has 14 residues. Germline V gene lookup returns CDR1 MNHEY and CDR2 SVGAGI. V lost 7 bases, J lost 5 bases, and 7 bases stayed unmatched. The CDR3, as DNA: TGTGCCAGCAAACGACAGGGTGGGAATGAAAAACTGTTTTTT. Its translation is CASKRQGGNEKLFF.

The chain is built from TRBV5-1 and TRBJ2-3; 7 bases map to TRBD2. Unmatched junction bases numbered 4, after V lost 2 bases and J lost 1 base. Per the germline V gene, CDR1 is SGHRS and CDR2 is YFSETQ. The CDR3 length is 15 residues. This chain's CDR3 is CASSFGLVGTDTQYF. Written as DNA, the CDR3 is TGCGCCAGCAGCTTCGGACTAGTAGGCACAGATACGCAGTATTTT. The whole variable domain, filled in from reference TRBV5-1 and TRBJ2-3, reads KAGVTQTPRYLIKTRGQQVTLSCSPISGHRSVSWYQQTPGQGLQFLFEYFSETQRNKGNFPGRFSGRQFSNSRSEMNVSTLELGDSALYLCASSFGLVGTDTQYFGPGTRLTVL.

There are a few counts of this clone. This chain links TRBV30 with TRBJ1-2, with D possibly matching TRBD1 (6 bases). There are 14 residues in the CDR3. V lost 2 bases, J lost 4 bases, and 14 bases lay in between. Germline lookup yields CDR1 GTSNPN and CDR2 SVGIG (reference sequence). Here the CDR3 DNA reads TGTGCCTGGAGTCGAGGACAGTCCGCCTATGGCTACACCTTC. It translates to CAWSRGQSAYGYTF.